What follows are 6 T cell receptor beta chains derived from one specimen sequenced in a study of T cells after yellow fever vaccination. TCRdb independently ran MiXCR on the 5' RACE reads; one entry per CDR3 protein. The sample consists of 150,000 to 200,000 distinct CDR3 sequences, 6.2% of them appearing once. The material was CD4+ T cells sorted from PBMCs, obtained on the day of the first yellow fever vaccination. The receptors were gathered from a man younger than 35 who received the YFV17D yellow fever vaccine.

The chain combines TRBV6-2 or TRBV6-3 with TRBJ2-7, with 8 bases identical to TRBD1. The CDR3 consists of 13 residues. The V and J ends lost 4 bases and 3 bases, in that order; junction bases with no gene match: 2. Germline lookup yields CDR1 MNHEY and CDR2 SVGEGT. CDR3 coding DNA: TGTGCCAGCAGTTCCGGACAGGGCTACGAGCAGTACTTC. This gives the protein CASSSGQGYEQYF.

This clonotype showed up just once. The chain is built from TRBV18 and TRBJ2-7; TRBD1 might be the D (5 bases). Germline V lookup: CDR1 KGHSH, CDR2 LQKENI. Trimming pared 3 bases from V and 0 bases from J, leaving 12 bases between. The CDR3 spans 15 residues. CDR3 nucleotide sequence: TGTGCCAGCTCACCTCCAGGGTCAAGCTCCTACGAGCAGTACTTC. This gives the protein CASSPPGSSSYEQYF.

This clonotype was picked up many times. V is TRBV5-1 and J is TRBJ1-1, with no clear D. This CDR3 is 14 amino acids long. The germline V and J ends were trimmed by 0 bases and 4 bases, with 10 bases remaining between them. The V gene's germline CDR1 is SGHRS and CDR2 YFSETQ. The CDR3 sequence: CASSLEGEGTEAFF. As DNA, the CDR3 is TGCGCCAGCAGCTTGGAGGGAGAGGGCACTGAAGCTTTCTTT.

This clonotype was found a few times. The chain couples TRBV20-1 to TRBJ2-7, with D perhaps TRBD1 (5 bases). V lost 0 bases to trimming and J lost 6 bases, with 9 bases between them. Per the germline V gene, CDR1 is DFQATT and CDR2 is SNEGSKA (reference sequence). The CDR3 spans 12 residues. The DNA for the CDR3 is TGCAGTGCTAGAGATCCTAGGGGCGAGCAGTACTTC. Translating gives CSARDPRGEQYF.

The table lists this clonotype with a few counts. V and J are TRBV9 and TRBJ1-4; tentative D call: TRBD1 (6 bases). The CDR3 runs 15 residues. CDR1 and CDR2 (germline): SGDLS, YYNGEE. Trimming stripped 0 bases from V and 8 bases from J, with 14 bases between. CDR3 residues: CASSVGGGRREKLFF. Here the CDR3 DNA reads TGTGCCAGCAGCGTAGGTGGGGGGCGAAGGGAAAAACTGTTTTTT. Full variable domain (rest looked up from reference TRBV9 and TRBJ1-4): DSGVTQTPKHLITATGQRVTLRCSPRSGDLSVYWYQQSLDQGLQFLIQYYNGEERAKGNILERFSAQQFPDLHSELNLSSLELGDSALYFCASSVGGGRREKLFFGSGTQLSVL.

This clonotype was picked up a small number of times. The gene calls are TRBV29-1 and TRBJ2-1, with 9 positions matching TRBD2. CDR3 size: 15 residues. V dropped 6 bases and J dropped 1; count of bases not matched to a gene: 7. The germline gives CDR1 SQVTM, CDR2 ANQGSEA. The CDR3 region is CSVIAAGGSYNEQFF. As DNA, the CDR3 is TGCAGCGTCATCGCGGCGGGGGGGTCCTACAATGAGCAGTTCTTC.